These 22 T cell receptor beta chains were all obtained from the same sample, sequenced in a study of blood T cell repertoires in COVID-19. Some clones are missing from TCRdb's copy, which holds only in-frame ones; the method was immunoSEQ multiplex PCR. The repertoire consists of roughly 290,000 clones, with about nine tenths occurring once and the leading ten covering 1.5% to 2%. Sample: PBMCs or T cells enriched from blood (not recorded which). The receptors originated from a woman in her thirties or forties who had recovered from COVID-19.

V is TRBV6-5 and J is TRBJ1-5; D call uncertain. Trimming removed 10 bases at V and 3 bases at J, with 13 bases between. The CDR3 runs to 13 residues. CDR1 is MNHEY and CDR2 is SVGAGI in the germline V gene. CDR3 region: CATRVGVNQPQHF. Here the CDR3 DNA reads TGTGCCACCCGGGTAGGAGTCAATCAGCCCCAGCATTTT.

The gene calls are TRBV5-3 and TRBJ2-7; 8 nucleotides line up with TRBD2. TRBV5-3 is sorted into the ORF group, with uncertain function. The CDR3 is 14 residues long. V gave up 3 bases and J gave up 0 bases; unmatched junction bases: 2. CDR3: CARSSRGASYEQYF. DNA for the CDR3: TGTGCCAGAAGCTCGCGGGGGGCCTCCTACGAGCAGTACTTC.

The chain couples TRBV5-1 to TRBJ1-1; D is perhaps TRBD1 (5 bases). Germline V gene lookup returns CDR1 SGHRS and CDR2 YFSETQ. V lost 1 base and J 11 bases, leaving 30 bases between the germline ends. The CDR3 length is 18 residues. CDR3 protein: CASSLTGSMNTEAFKAFF. In DNA, the CDR3 is TGCGCCAGCAGCTTGACAGGCTCCATGAACACTGAAGCTTTTAAGGCTTTCTTT. Full variable domain (missing parts from reference TRBV5-1 and TRBJ1-1): KAGVTQTPRYLIKTRGQQVTLSCSPISGHRSVSWYQQTPGQGLQFLFEYFSETQRNKGNFPGRFSGRQFSNSRSEMNVSTLELGDSALYLCASSLTGSMNTEAFKAFFGQGTRLTVV.

The rearrangement uses TRBV5-1 and TRBJ1-2; 9 nucleotides line up with TRBD1. V trimming: 3 bases; J trimming: 7 bases; junction bases outside the gene matches: 7. This CDR3 is 14 amino acids long. Germline V gene lookup returns CDR1 SGHRS and CDR2 YFSETQ. As DNA, the CDR3 is TGCGCCAGCAGCTCACAGGGGGCGAAGGGTGGCTACACCTTC. Translated: CASSSQGAKGGYTF.

This clone has more than one count but fewer than ten. V usage is TRBV4-1 and J usage is TRBJ1-2, with TRBD1 matching 10 bases. Germline lookup yields CDR1 MGHRA and CDR2 YSYEKL. This CDR3 is built from 16 residues. The V segment lost 1 base and the J segment 4 bases; nucleotides outside the gene matches: 6. The CDR3 spells CASSQGDRGLLYGYTF. CDR3 coding DNA: TGCGCCAGCAGCCAAGGTGACAGGGGGCTACTCTATGGCTACACCTTC.

J is TRBJ2-7 and V is TRBV3-1 (or the pseudogene TRBV3-2), with 8 positions matching TRBD2. The junction had 16 bases not matched to a gene; V was cut back by 2 bases and J by 4 bases. Germline CDR1 reads LGHDT; CDR2 reads YNNKEL (reference sequence). The CDR3 spans 18 residues. CDR3: CASSQTSGGGRPSYEQYF. The CDR3 bases are TGTGCCAGCAGCCAAACGTCGGGGGGCGGGAGGCCTTCGTACGAGCAGTACTTC.

The chain uses TRBV5-4 and TRBJ1-1; TRBD1 matches at 8 bases. CDR3 length: 14 residues. After removal of 5 bases from V and 10 bases from J, the junction contained 13 bases not matched to a gene. The germline gives CDR1 SGHNT, CDR2 YYREEE (reference sequence). The CDR3 reads CASSKDLQGVGAFF. The CDR3 region has the DNA TGTGCCAGCAGTAAAGATCTACAGGGGGTAGGAGCTTTCTTT. The full variable domain, rest sourced from reference TRBV5-4 and TRBJ1-1, is ETGVTQSPTHLIKTRGQQVTLRCSSQSGHNTVSWYQQALGQGPQFIFQYYREEENGRGNFPPRFSGLQFPNYSSELNVNALELDDSALYLCASSKDLQGVGAFFGQGTRLTVV.

This clone was found a few times. V and J are TRBV7-2 and TRBJ2-7; no definite D call. The length of the CDR3 is 11 residues. Trimming removed 5 bases from V and 2 bases from J, with 4 bases in between. From germline, CDR1 is SGHTA and CDR2 FQGNSA. CDR3: CASSPAYEQYF. In nucleotides, the CDR3 is TGTGCCAGCAGCCCCGCCTACGAGCAGTACTTC.

This chain joins TRBV19 and TRBJ1-5, with no clear D. CDR3 length: 14 amino acids. The V end lost 5 bases, the J end lost 0 bases, and 8 bases lay between the germline ends. Per the germline V gene, CDR1 is LNHDA and CDR2 is SQIVND (reference sequence). The CDR3 loop reads CASSWRDSNQPQHF. CDR3 DNA sequence: TGTGCCAGTAGTTGGAGGGATAGCAATCAGCCCCAGCATTTT.

The V call is TRBV7-2, the J call TRBJ2-7; 9 bases align to TRBD1. Germline CDR1 and CDR2: SGHTA and FQGNSA. Germline trimming cut 5 bases from V and 0 bases from J; bases unmatched to any gene: 5. This CDR3 is built from 15 residues. The CDR3 nucleotides read TGTGCCAGCAGCCCCGGGACAGGGTACTCCTACGAGCAGTACTTC. Translating it yields CASSPGTGYSYEQYF.

The chain combines TRBV4-1 with TRBJ1-2, with D unclear. Germline V gives CDR1 MGHRA, CDR2 YSYEKL. Trimming shortened V by 1 base and J by 4 bases, and 16 bases separated the two germline ends. The CDR3 runs to 16 residues. The CDR3 reads CASSQVVRGRGYGYTF. CDR3 nucleotide sequence: TGCGCCAGCAGCCAAGTCGTACGGGGAAGAGGCTATGGCTACACCTTC.

This clone has a single count. The chain employs TRBV4-1 and TRBJ2-3; D is perhaps TRBD2 (7 bases). This CDR3 spans 16 amino acids. V lost 5 bases, J lost 3 bases, and 18 bases lay in between. CDR1 and CDR2 from the germline V gene are MGHRA and YSYEKL. CDR3 loop: CASSDRKGGGTDTQYF. The CDR3 DNA is TGCGCCAGCAGCGACCGAAAGGGGGGGGGAACAGATACGCAGTATTTT.

The chain employs TRBV18 and TRBJ1-4; TRBD1 agrees at 9 bases. In germline, CDR1 is KGHSH, CDR2 LQKENI. CDR3 length: 16 amino acids. V was pared by 1 base and J by 5 bases, with 5 bases of the junction left unmatched. The CDR3: CASSPQGQGHNEKLFF. As DNA, the CDR3 is TGTGCCAGCTCACCACAAGGACAGGGGCACAATGAAAAACTGTTTTTT. Based on the CDR3 plus reference TRBV18 and TRBJ1-4, the full variable domain is NAGVMQNPRHLVRRRGQEARLRCSPMKGHSHVYWYRQLPEEGLKFMVYLQKENIIDESGMPKERFSAEFPKEGPSILRIQQVVRGDSAAYFCASSPQGQGHNEKLFFGSGTQLSVL.

J is TRBJ2-2 and V is TRBV5-1; TRBD1 matches 9 bases. The CDR3 consists of 16 residues. Germline loops: CDR1 SGHRS, CDR2 YFSETQ. J was trimmed by 8 bases and V by 1 base; bases with no gene match: 9. The CDR3 reads CASSLTDRGSPGELFF. The CDR3 nucleotides read TGCGCCAGCAGCTTGACTGACAGGGGGTCCCCTGGGGAGCTGTTTTTT. The whole variable domain, remainder taken from reference TRBV5-1 and TRBJ2-2, is KAGVTQTPRYLIKTRGQQVTLSCSPISGHRSVSWYQQTPGQGLQFLFEYFSETQRNKGNFPGRFSGRQFSNSRSEMNVSTLELGDSALYLCASSLTDRGSPGELFFGEGSRLTVL.

The chain has TRBV19 and TRBJ1-1; 7 nucleotides align to TRBD1. Per the germline V gene, CDR1 is LNHDA and CDR2 is SQIVND (reference sequence). The CDR3 sequence is 13 residues long. Trimming at V came to 6 bases and at J to 3 bases, leaving 4 bases not matched to a gene. The CDR3 sequence is CASSDRDYTEAFF. The CDR3, as DNA: TGTGCCAGTAGCGACAGGGATTACACTGAAGCTTTCTTT.

The chain links TRBV29-1 to TRBJ2-1; 10 positions agree with TRBD1. J lost 1 base, V lost 1 base, and 1 base had no gene match. Germline CDR1 reads SQVTM; CDR2 reads ANQGSEA. The CDR3 is 15 amino acids. The CDR3 is CSVEAGQGSYNEQFF. The CDR3 DNA follows: TGCAGCGTTGAAGCGGGACAGGGGTCCTACAATGAGCAGTTCTTC.

The chain uses TRBV4-2 and TRBJ2-7; D possibly corresponds to TRBD1 (5 bases). Germline CDR1 is LGHNA and CDR2 is YNFKEQ. CDR3 size: 15 residues. Between the trimmed V and J ends, which lost 0 bases and 7 bases, there was a span of 16 bases. CDR3 protein: CASSQELQALGEQYF. CDR3 DNA sequence: TGTGCCAGCAGCCAAGAGTTACAGGCCCTCGGGGAGCAGTACTTC.

This chain connects TRBV15 to TRBJ2-2; D gene unclear. The germline V gene encodes CDR1 LNHNV and CDR2 YYDKDF (reference sequence). Trimming pared 0 bases from V and 1 base from J, leaving 6 bases between. The CDR3 contains 15 residues. This CDR3 is CATSRDLRNTGELFF. DNA of the CDR3: TGTGCCACCAGCAGAGACCTACGGAACACCGGGGAGCTGTTTTTT.

V is TRBV7-9 and J is TRBJ2-1; 8 bases line up with TRBD2. CDR1 and CDR2 (germline): SEHNR, FQNEAQ (reference sequence). V was pared by 3 bases and J by 2 bases, with 6 bases of the junction left unmatched. The CDR3 runs to 16 residues. CDR3: CASSFLRGGPYNEQFF. The CDR3 region has the DNA TGTGCCAGCAGCTTTTTACGCGGGGGGCCCTACAATGAGCAGTTCTTC. Using reference TRBV7-9 and TRBJ2-1 for the parts outside the CDR3, the full variable domain is DTGVSQNPRHKITKRGQNVTFRCDPISEHNRLYWYRQTLGQGPEFLTYFQNEAQLEKSRLLSDRFSAERPKGSFSTLEIQRTEQGDSAMYLCASSFLRGGPYNEQFFGPGTRLTVL.

The chain links TRBV18 to TRBJ2-3; weak D call: TRBD1 (5 bases). V lost 3 bases and J 2 bases, leaving 15 bases between the germline ends. Germline values: CDR1 KGHSH, CDR2 LQKENI. This CDR3 comprises 16 residues. CDR3 DNA sequence: TGTGCCAGCTCACCCCAAACGCAGGGTAACACAGATACGCAGTATTTT. Amino acids: CASSPQTQGNTDTQYF.

The chain is built from TRBV5-1 and TRBJ2-5; a possible D gene is TRBD1 (6 bases). The V gene lost 1 base and the J gene lost 2 bases, with 12 bases spanning the gap. CDR3 length: 15 residues. Germline V gene lookup returns CDR1 SGHRS and CDR2 YFSETQ. CDR3 sequence reads: CASSLSGQSQETQYF. The CDR3 nucleotides are TGCGCCAGCAGCTTGAGTGGACAGTCACAAGAGACCCAGTACTTC.

The chain links TRBV29-1 to TRBJ1-1; 10 nucleotides agree with TRBD1. Germline CDR1 and CDR2: SQVTM and ANQGSEA. The CDR3 has 14 amino acids. V trimming: 6 bases; J trimming: 3 bases; junction bases outside the gene matches: 7. The DNA for the CDR3 is TGCAGCGTCCGGGACAGGGGAAGGGACACTGAAGCTTTCTTT. It yields the protein CSVRDRGRDTEAFF. The variable domain in full, completed from reference TRBV29-1 and TRBJ1-1, reads SAVISQKPSRDICQRGTSLTIQCQVDSQVTMMFWYRQQPGQSLTLIATANQGSEATYESGFVIDKFPISRPNLTFSTLTVSNMSPEDSSIYLCSVRDRGRDTEAFFGQGTRLTVV.